This record concerns one TCR beta chain sequence. Antigen specificity is unknown. The data were obtained in a study of cytomegalovirus exposure and HLA in healthy donors. CDR3 length: 15 residues. The germline V gene encodes CDR1 LNHNV and CDR2 YYDKDF (reference sequence). The ends were cut back, 2 bases at V and 0 bases at J, with 8 bases in the middle. Overall study results and limits: The authors judged a highly shared variant cluster likely a sequencing artifact. High specificity and sensitivity for cytomegalovirus status were reported for the classifier. Researchers reported in a later analysis that common viral pathogens appeared linked to several top clusters.

PCR used 60 Vbeta primers and 13 Jbeta primers. Sequenced by immunoSEQ multiplex PCR; TCRdb stores in-frame clones only, minus some. The listing contains fewer than 75,000 clones. The TCR comes from a boy between 10 and 17 years old in good health and CMV-seronegative. The chain couples TRBV15 to TRBJ1-5; D is undetermined. The sample consisted of PBMCs. CDR3: CATSRIRNSNQPQHF. The CDR3 region has the DNA TGTGCCACCAGCAGAATCAGGAATAGCAATCAGCCCCAGCATTTT.